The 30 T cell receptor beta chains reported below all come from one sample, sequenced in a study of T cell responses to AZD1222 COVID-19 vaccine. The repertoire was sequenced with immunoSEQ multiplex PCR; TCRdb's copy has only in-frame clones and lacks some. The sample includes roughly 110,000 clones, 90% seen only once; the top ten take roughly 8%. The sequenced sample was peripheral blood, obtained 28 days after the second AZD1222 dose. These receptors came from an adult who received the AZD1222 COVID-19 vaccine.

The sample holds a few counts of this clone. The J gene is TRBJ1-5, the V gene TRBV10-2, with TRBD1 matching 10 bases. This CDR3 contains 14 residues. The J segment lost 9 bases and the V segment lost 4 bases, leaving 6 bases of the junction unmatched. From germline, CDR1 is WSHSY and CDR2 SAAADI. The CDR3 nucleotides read TGCGCCAGCAGTGGTTCGACAGGGGGCCTGCCCCAGCATTTT. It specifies CASSGSTGGLPQHF.

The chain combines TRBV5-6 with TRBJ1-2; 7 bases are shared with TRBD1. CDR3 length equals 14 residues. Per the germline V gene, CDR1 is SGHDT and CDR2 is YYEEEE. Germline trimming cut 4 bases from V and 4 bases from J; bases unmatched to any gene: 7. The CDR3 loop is CASSPGTEPYGYTF. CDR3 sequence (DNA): TGTGCCAGCAGCCCTGGGACAGAACCCTATGGCTACACCTTC.

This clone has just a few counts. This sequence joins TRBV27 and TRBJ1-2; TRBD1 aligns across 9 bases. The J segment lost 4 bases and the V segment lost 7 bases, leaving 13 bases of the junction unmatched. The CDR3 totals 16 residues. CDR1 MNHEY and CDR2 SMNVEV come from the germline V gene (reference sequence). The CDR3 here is CASKSRTGETSYGYTF. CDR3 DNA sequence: TGTGCCAGCAAGTCCCGGACAGGGGAGACCTCCTATGGCTACACCTTC.

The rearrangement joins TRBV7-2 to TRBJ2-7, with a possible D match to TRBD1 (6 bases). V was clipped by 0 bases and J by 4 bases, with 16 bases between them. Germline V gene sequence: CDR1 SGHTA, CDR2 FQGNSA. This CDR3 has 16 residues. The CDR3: CASSLAGGGSIYEQYF. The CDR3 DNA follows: TGTGCCAGCAGCTTAGCCGGTGGGGGCTCCATATACGAGCAGTACTTC.

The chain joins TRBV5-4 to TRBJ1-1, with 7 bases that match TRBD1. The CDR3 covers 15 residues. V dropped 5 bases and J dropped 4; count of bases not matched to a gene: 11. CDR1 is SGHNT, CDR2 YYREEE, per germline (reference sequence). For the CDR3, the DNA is TGTGCCAGCAGAAAGGGGGCCGGAGAGATCACTGAAGCTTTCTTT. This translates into CASRKGAGEITEAFF.

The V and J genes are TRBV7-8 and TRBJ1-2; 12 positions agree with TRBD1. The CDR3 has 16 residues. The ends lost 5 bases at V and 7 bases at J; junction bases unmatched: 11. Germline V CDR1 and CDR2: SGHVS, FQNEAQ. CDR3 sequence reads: CASSPRDRGRVVGYTF. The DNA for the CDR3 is TGTGCCAGCAGCCCCCGGGACAGGGGGCGCGTGGTTGGCTACACCTTC.

CDR3 loop: CASSAQASSYNSPLHF. CDR3 bases: TGTGCCAGCAGCGCACAGGCGAGCTCCTATAATTCACCCCTCCACTTT. This rearrangement joins TRBV9 to TRBJ1-6; weak D call: TRBD1 (5 bases). Germline CDR1 and CDR2: SGDLS and YYNGEE. The V end lost 3 bases, the J end lost 0 bases, and 10 bases lay between the germline ends. This CDR3 comprises 16 residues.

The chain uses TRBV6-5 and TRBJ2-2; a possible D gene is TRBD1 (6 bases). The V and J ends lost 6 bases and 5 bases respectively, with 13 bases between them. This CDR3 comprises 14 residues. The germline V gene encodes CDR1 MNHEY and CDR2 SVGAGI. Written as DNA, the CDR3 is TGTGCCAGCAGAGTACTCAGGGGAACCGGGGAGCTGTTTTTT. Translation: CASRVLRGTGELFF.

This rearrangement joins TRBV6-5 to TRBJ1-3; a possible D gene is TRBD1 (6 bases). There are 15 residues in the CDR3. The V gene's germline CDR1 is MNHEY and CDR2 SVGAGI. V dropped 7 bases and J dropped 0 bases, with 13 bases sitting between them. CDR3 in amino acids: CASTGQLSSGNTIYF. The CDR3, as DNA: TGTGCCAGCACCGGACAGCTGAGCTCTGGAAACACCATATATTTT.

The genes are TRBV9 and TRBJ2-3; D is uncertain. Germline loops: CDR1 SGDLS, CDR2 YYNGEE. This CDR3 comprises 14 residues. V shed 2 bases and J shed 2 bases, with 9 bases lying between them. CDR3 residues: CASSVGRDTDTQYF. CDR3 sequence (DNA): TGTGCCAGCAGCGTGGGCAGAGACACAGATACGCAGTATTTT.

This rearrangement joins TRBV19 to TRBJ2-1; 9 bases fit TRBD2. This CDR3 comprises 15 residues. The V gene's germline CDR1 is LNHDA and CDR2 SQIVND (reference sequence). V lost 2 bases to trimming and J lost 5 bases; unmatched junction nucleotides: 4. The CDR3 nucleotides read TGTGCCAGTAGTATACGACTAGCGGAGAACAATGAGCAGTTCTTC. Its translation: CASSIRLAENNEQFF.

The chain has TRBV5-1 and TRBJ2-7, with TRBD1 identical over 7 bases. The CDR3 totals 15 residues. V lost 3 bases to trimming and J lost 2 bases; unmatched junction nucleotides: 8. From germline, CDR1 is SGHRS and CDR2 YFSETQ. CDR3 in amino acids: CASSYGQEITYEQYF. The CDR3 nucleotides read TGCGCCAGCAGCTACGGACAGGAAATTACCTACGAGCAGTACTTC.

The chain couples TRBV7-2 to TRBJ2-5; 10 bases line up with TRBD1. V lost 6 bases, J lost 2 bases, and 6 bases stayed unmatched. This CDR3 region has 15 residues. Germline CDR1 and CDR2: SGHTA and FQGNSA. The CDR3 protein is CASRRKDRGQETQYF. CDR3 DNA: TGTGCCAGCAGAAGAAAGGACAGGGGGCAAGAGACCCAGTACTTC.

The CDR3 is CASSKQGARSPLHF. CDR3 DNA: TGTGCCAGCAGCAAACAGGGGGCAAGGTCACCCCTCCACTTT. This sequence joins TRBV7-2 and TRBJ1-6; 9 nucleotides line up with TRBD1. CDR3 length equals 14 residues. Germline V gene data show CDR1 as SGHTA and CDR2 as FQGNSA. Losses at the gene ends were 5 bases for V and 10 bases for J; bases not matched to a gene: 6.

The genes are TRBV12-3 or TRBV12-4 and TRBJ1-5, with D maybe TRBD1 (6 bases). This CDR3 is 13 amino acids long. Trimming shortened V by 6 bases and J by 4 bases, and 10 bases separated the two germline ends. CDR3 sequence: CASSSRGNQPQHF. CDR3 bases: TGTGCCAGCAGCAGCAGGGGAAATCAGCCCCAGCATTTT.

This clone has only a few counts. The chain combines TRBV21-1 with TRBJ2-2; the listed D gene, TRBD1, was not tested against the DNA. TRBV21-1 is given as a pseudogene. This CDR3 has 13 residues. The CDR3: CASSKNRAGELFF. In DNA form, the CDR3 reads TGTGCCAGCAGCAAAAACAGGGCCGGGGAGCTGTTTTTT.

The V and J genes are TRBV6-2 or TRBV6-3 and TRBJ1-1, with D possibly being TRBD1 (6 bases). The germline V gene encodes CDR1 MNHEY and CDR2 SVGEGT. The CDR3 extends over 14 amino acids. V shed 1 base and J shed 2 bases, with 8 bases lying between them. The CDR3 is CASSYWGQNTEAFF. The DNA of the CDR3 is TGTGCCAGCAGTTACTGGGGGCAAAACACTGAAGCTTTCTTT.

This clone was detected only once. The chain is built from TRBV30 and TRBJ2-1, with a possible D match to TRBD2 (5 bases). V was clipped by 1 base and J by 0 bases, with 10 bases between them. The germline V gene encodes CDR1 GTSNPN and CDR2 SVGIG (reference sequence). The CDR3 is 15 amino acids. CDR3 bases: TGTGCCTGGAGTGACGACCGGGACTCCTACAATGAGCAGTTCTTC. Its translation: CAWSDDRDSYNEQFF.

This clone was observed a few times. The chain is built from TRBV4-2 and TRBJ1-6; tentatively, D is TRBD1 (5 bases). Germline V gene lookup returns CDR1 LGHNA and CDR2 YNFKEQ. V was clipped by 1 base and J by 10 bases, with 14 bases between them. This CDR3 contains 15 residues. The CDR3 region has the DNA TGTGCCAGCAGCCAAGGATTGGGGGACGGATCACCCCTCCACTTT. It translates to CASSQGLGDGSPLHF.

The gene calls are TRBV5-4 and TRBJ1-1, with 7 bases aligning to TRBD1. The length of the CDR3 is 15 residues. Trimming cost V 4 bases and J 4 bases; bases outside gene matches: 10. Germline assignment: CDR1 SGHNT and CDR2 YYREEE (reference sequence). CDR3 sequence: CASSGSPGGPTEAFF. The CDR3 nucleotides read TGTGCCAGCAGCGGGAGTCCAGGGGGGCCCACTGAAGCTTTCTTT.

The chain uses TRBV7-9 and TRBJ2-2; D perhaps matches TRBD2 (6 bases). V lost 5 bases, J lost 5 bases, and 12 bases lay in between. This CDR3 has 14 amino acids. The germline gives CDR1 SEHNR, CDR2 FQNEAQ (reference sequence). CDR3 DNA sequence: TGTGCCAGCAGCCCCCGGAGGGGTACCGGGGAGCTGTTTTTT. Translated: CASSPRRGTGELFF.

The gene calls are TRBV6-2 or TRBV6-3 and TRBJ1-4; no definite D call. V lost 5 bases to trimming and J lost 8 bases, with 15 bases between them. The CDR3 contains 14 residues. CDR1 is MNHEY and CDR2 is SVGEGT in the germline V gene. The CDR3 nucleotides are TGTGCCAGCAGTATCGCTGGGGATGGGGAAAAACTGTTTTTT. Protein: CASSIAGDGEKLFF.

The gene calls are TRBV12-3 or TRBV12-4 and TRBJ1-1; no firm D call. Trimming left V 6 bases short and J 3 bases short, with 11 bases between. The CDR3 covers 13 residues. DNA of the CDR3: TGTGCCAGCAGCCGAATAGGAGACACTGAAGCTTTCTTT. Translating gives CASSRIGDTEAFF.

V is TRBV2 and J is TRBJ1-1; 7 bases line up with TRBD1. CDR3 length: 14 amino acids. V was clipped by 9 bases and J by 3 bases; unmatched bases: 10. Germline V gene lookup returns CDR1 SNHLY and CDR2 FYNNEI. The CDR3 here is CARRSQGEYTEAFF. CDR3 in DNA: TGTGCCAGAAGATCGCAGGGGGAGTACACTGAAGCTTTCTTT. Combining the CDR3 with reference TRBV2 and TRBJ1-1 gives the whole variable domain EPEVTQTPSHQVTQMGQEVILRCVPISNHLYFYWYRQILGQKVEFLVSFYNNEISEKSEIFDDQFSVERPDGSNFTLKIRSTKLEDSAMYFCARRSQGEYTEAFFGQGTRLTVV.

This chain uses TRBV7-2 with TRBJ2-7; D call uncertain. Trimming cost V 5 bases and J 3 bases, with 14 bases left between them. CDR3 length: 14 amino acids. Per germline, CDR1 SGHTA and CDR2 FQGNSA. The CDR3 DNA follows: TGTGCCAGCAGCCTCGCCACGGCGGACTACGAGCAGTACTTC. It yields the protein CASSLATADYEQYF.

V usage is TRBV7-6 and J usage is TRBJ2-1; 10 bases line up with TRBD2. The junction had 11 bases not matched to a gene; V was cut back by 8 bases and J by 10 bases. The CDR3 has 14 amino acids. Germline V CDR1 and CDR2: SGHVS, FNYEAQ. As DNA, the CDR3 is TGTGCCAGCCCCTCTAGCGGGGGCCCCCCCGAGCAGTTCTTC. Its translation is CASPSSGGPPEQFF.

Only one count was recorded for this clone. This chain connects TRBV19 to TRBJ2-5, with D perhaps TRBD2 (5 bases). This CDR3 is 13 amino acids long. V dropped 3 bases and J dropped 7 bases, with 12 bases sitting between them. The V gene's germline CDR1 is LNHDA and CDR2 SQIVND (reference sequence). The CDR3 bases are TGTGCCAGTAGTATTGGGTCAGGAGGGACCCAGTACTTC. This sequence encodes CASSIGSGGTQYF.

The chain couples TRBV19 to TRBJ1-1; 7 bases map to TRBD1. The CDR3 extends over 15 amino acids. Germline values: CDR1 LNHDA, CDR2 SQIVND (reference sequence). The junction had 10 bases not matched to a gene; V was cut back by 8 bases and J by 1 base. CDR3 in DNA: TGTGCCAGTCTGATACCGGGACAGTGGAACACTGAAGCTTTCTTT. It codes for CASLIPGQWNTEAFF.

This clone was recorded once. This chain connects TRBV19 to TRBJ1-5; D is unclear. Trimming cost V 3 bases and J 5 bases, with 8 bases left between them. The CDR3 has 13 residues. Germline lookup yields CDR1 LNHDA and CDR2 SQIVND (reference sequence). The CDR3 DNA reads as TGTGCCAGTAGTATTGACGGGGATCAGCCCCAGCATTTT. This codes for CASSIDGDQPQHF.

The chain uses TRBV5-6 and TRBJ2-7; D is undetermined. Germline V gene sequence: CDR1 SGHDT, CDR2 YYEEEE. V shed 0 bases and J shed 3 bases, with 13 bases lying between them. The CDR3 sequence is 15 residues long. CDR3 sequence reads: CASSLVSVVGYEQYF. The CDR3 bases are TGTGCCAGCAGCTTGGTTTCGGTAGTCGGCTACGAGCAGTACTTC.